These 17 T cell receptor beta chains came from one sample sequenced in a study of T cell responses to AZD1222 COVID-19 vaccine (dated by TCRdb to about 2021). The method behind the library was the immunoSEQ multiplex PCR assay. Sourced from immuneACCESS, this table was stored by TCRdb with only in-frame sequences that have V and J called. A share of the clones is absent; for the studies checked, an unresolved V gene accounts for under half, and the remainder has no known explanation. The sample includes fewer than 110,000 clones, with 87% observed a single time. The ten most abundant clones make up 3.5% to 4.5% of the sample. Sample time point, as interpreted from the label and publication: baseline before first vaccination. This specimen was peripheral blood, taken on day 0 of AZD1222 vaccination. Source of these receptors: an adult in good health.

The genes are TRBV7-2 and TRBJ2-7; 14 bases align to TRBD2. With V trimmed by 0 bases and J by 0 bases, 10 bases remained unmatched. The germline gives CDR1 SGHTA, CDR2 FQGNSA. This CDR3 has 20 amino acids. This CDR3 is CASSLAGTSGGGVGSYEQYF. Here the CDR3 DNA reads TGTGCCAGCAGCTTAGCGGGGACTAGCGGGGGCGGTGTAGGCTCCTACGAGCAGTACTTC.

The gene calls are TRBV4-1 and TRBJ1-4; 12 bases agree with TRBD1. This CDR3 comprises 20 residues. The V segment lost 0 bases and the J segment 5 bases; nucleotides outside the gene matches: 13. The germline gives CDR1 MGHRA, CDR2 YSYEKL. The chain's CDR3 is CASSQDVGTGGPLINEKLFF. CDR3 bases: TGCGCCAGCAGCCAAGACGTCGGGACAGGGGGCCCTCTCATCAATGAAAAACTGTTTTTT.

The rearrangement uses TRBV3-1 (or the pseudogene TRBV3-2) and TRBJ1-3; 7 bases are shared with TRBD1. Germline loops: CDR1 LGHDT, CDR2 YNNKEL (reference sequence). The V and J ends lost 4 bases and 4 bases, in that order; junction bases with no gene match: 7. CDR3 length equals 15 residues. CDR3 residues: CASSRETGYGNTIYF. CDR3 DNA: TGTGCCAGCAGCCGAGAGACAGGGTACGGAAACACCATATATTTT.

This chain connects TRBV4-3 to TRBJ2-1; 12 bases are a match to TRBD2. V trimming: 1 base; J trimming: 9 bases; junction bases outside the gene matches: 7. The CDR3 covers 16 residues. Germline CDR1 and CDR2: LGHNA and YSLEER. CDR3 DNA sequence: TGCGCCAGCAGCCAAGCCCCGACTAGCGGGAGTGTTGAGCAGTTCTTC. This sequence encodes CASSQAPTSGSVEQFF.

This clone was found a few times. V and J are TRBV10-3 and TRBJ2-7; 7 bases are shared with TRBD1. In germline, CDR1 is ENHRY, CDR2 SYGVKD. The V and J ends lost 6 bases and 3 bases, in that order; junction bases with no gene match: 8. The CDR3 has 14 residues. The CDR3 protein is CAISIQGPGYEQYF. CDR3 nucleotides: TGTGCCATCAGCATACAGGGGCCTGGCTACGAGCAGTACTTC.

The chain is built from TRBV18 and TRBJ1-5, with a weak D call TRBD1 (5 bases). The CDR3 is made up of 13 amino acids. The germline V gene has CDR1 KGHSH and CDR2 LQKENI. V was cut by 2 bases and J by 3 bases, with 5 bases left in between. The CDR3 region is CASSPGTNQPQHF. CDR3 bases: TGTGCCAGCTCACCAGGGACCAATCAGCCCCAGCATTTT.

The V gene is TRBV18, the J gene TRBJ2-1; the D is unclear. The germline V and J ends were trimmed by 7 bases and 5 bases, with 9 bases remaining between them. This CDR3 is built from 12 residues. Germline V gene sequence: CDR1 KGHSH, CDR2 LQKENI. CDR3 in amino acids: CASWGEDNEQFF. CDR3 nucleotides: TGTGCCAGCTGGGGTGAGGACAATGAGCAGTTCTTC.

Remarks on this clone: The junction differs from germline at one of its ends, possibly a read error. J is TRBJ1-2 and V is TRBV19; D remains ambiguous. Germline assignment: CDR1 LNHDA and CDR2 SQIVND (reference sequence). The CDR3 spans 10 residues. CDR3 residues: CASSSRQALF. The CDR3 DNA sequence: TGTGCCAGTAGTAGTCGACAAGCACTCTTC.

The chain joins TRBV5-1 to TRBJ2-7; 7 bases map to TRBD1. The length of the CDR3 is 15 residues. Trimming took 0 bases from V and 1 from J; bases not matched to a gene: 4. Germline V gene sequence: CDR1 SGHRS, CDR2 YFSETQ. CDR3 loop: CASSLDDRVSYEQYF. CDR3 coding DNA: TGCGCCAGCAGCTTGGATGACAGGGTTTCCTACGAGCAGTACTTC.

This chain joins TRBV5-4 and TRBJ1-4; 10 bases are shared with TRBD1. The CDR3 covers 15 residues. CDR1 SGHNT and CDR2 YYREEE come from the germline V gene (reference sequence). J was trimmed by 6 bases and V by 0 bases; bases with no gene match: 2. This CDR3 reads CASSLAGTGDEKLFF. The CDR3 coding sequence is TGTGCCAGCAGCTTGGCGGGGACAGGGGATGAAAAACTGTTTTTT.

The rearrangement links TRBV30 to TRBJ1-2; no reliable D call. In germline, CDR1 is GTSNPN, CDR2 SVGIG (reference sequence). This CDR3 has 10 residues. Trimming cost V 2 bases and J 7 bases, with 5 bases left between them. In DNA form, the CDR3 reads TGTGCCTGGAGTAAGGGTGGCTACACCTTC. Translation gives CAWSKGGYTF.

The CDR3 sequence is CATSERGYNEQFF. The CDR3 nucleotides read TGTGCCACCAGTGAGAGGGGTTACAATGAGCAGTTCTTC. The chain couples TRBV24-1 to TRBJ2-1, with D perhaps TRBD1 or TRBD2 (5 bases each). V was cut by 4 bases and J by 4 bases, with 7 bases left in between. CDR1 and CDR2 (germline): KGHDR, SFDVKD. The CDR3 is 13 amino acids.

This chain uses TRBV19 with TRBJ1-5, with a weak D call TRBD1 (5 bases). V was trimmed by 6 bases and J by 1 base, leaving 16 bases between them. Germline lookup yields CDR1 LNHDA and CDR2 SQIVND (reference sequence). The CDR3 is 16 residues long. The CDR3 DNA follows: TGTGCCAGTAGCCCCGTACAGGACCCGAGCAATCAGCCCCAGCATTTT. Protein sequence: CASSPVQDPSNQPQHF. Drawing the rest from reference TRBV19 and TRBJ1-5, the complete variable domain is DGGITQSPKYLFRKEGQNVTLSCEQNLNHDAMYWYRQDPGQGLRLIYYSQIVNDFQKGDIAEGYSVSREKKESFPLTVTSAQKNPTAFYLCASSPVQDPSNQPQHFGDGTRLSIL.

The rearrangement links TRBV7-2 to TRBJ2-7, with D unresolved. Between the trimmed V and J ends, which lost 4 bases and 5 bases, there was a span of 15 bases. Per the germline V gene, CDR1 is SGHTA and CDR2 is FQGNSA. The CDR3 is made up of 14 amino acids. CDR3 sequence reads: CASSWTSKLDEQYF. The CDR3 coding sequence is TGTGCCAGCAGCTGGACGAGTAAGTTGGACGAGCAGTACTTC.

The chain links TRBV5-1 to TRBJ2-7, with D perhaps matching TRBD1 or TRBD2 (5 bases each). V was pared by 4 bases and J by 7 bases, with 15 bases between. Looked up from germline, CDR1 is SGHRS and CDR2 is YFSETQ. The CDR3 is made up of 13 amino acids. For the CDR3, the DNA is TGCGCCAGCAGCCGGGACCCTACGGGGGAGCAGTACTTC. Residues: CASSRDPTGEQYF. Full variable domain (missing parts from reference TRBV5-1 and TRBJ2-7): KAGVTQTPRYLIKTRGQQVTLSCSPISGHRSVSWYQQTPGQGLQFLFEYFSETQRNKGNFPGRFSGRQFSNSRSEMNVSTLELGDSALYLCASSRDPTGEQYFGPGTRLTVT.

The rearrangement links TRBV2 to TRBJ2-5; D possibly uses TRBD1 or TRBD2 (6 bases each). The CDR3 has 12 amino acids. V was cut by 8 bases and J by 5 bases, with 12 bases left in between. The germline gives CDR1 SNHLY, CDR2 FYNNEI. The CDR3 loop is CASFGGGETQYF. In DNA, the CDR3 is TGTGCCAGCTTCGGGGGCGGGGAGACCCAGTACTTC.

J is TRBJ1-5 and V is TRBV28; D ambiguous. There are 14 residues in the CDR3. The germline CDR1 and CDR2 sequences are MDHEN and SYDVKM. Trimming shortened V by 2 bases and J by 1 base, and 6 bases separated the two germline ends. The CDR3 nucleotides are TGTGCCAGCAGTTTACAGATAAGCAATCAGCCCCAGCATTTT. Amino acids: CASSLQISNQPQHF.